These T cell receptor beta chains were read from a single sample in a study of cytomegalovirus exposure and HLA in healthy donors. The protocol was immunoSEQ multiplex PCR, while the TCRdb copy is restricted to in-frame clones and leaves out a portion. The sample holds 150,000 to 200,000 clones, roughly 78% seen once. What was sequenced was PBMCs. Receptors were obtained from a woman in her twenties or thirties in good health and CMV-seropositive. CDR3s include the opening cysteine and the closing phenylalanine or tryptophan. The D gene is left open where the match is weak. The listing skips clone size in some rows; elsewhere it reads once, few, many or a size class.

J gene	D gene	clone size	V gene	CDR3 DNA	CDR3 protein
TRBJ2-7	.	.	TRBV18	TGTGCCAGCTCACGCGGGACCAGCGAGCAGTACTTC	CASSRGTSEQYF
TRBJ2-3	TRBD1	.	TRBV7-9	TGTGCCAGCAGCTTTACAGGGGAAGATACGCAGTATTTT	CASSFTGEDTQYF
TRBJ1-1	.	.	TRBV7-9	TGTGCCAGCAGCTTAGTATTCGGGGATACTGAAGCTTTCTTT	CASSLVFGDTEAFF
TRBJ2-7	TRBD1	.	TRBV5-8	TGTGCCAGCAGCTCCGGGACAGGGCCCTACGAGCAGTACTTC	CASSSGTGPYEQYF
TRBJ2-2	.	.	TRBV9	TGTGCCAGCAGCGTAGAACTAGCAAGGTCGGACACCGGGGAGCTGTTTTTT	CASSVELARSDTGELFF
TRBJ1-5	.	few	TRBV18	TGTGCCAGCTCACTTTATCAAGGGGATCAGCCCCAGCATTTT	CASSLYQGDQPQHF
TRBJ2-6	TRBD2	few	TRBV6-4	TGTGCCAGCAGTAGCGGGAGCTCTGGGGCCAACGTCCTGACTTTC	CASSSGSSGANVLTF
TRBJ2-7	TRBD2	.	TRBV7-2	TGTGCCAGCAGAAAGGCGGGAGAATCATACGAGGAGTACTTC	CASRKAGESYEEYF
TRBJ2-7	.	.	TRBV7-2	TGTGCCAGCAGCTGGGGCAGCTCACTCAACGAGCAGTACTTC	CASSWGSSLNEQYF
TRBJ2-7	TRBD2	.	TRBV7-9	TGTGCCAGCAGCCAGACCCCACTAGCGAGCAACGAGCAGTACTTC	CASSQTPLASNEQYF
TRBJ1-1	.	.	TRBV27	TGTGCCAGCAGTTGGACCCCCGGAGGGGCCGATGAAGCTTTCTTT	CASSWTPGGADEAFF
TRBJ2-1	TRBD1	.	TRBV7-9	TGTGCCAGCAGCACTGGACAGGGGGGCTACAATGAGCAGTTCTTC	CASSTGQGGYNEQFF
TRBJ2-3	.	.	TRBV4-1	TGCGCCAGCAGCCAAGAACCGAGGGCAGATACGCAGTATTTT	CASSQEPRADTQYF
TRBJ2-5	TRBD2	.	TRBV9	TGTGCCAGCAGCGTAGGGAACGTCGGGGTAGCGGGAAACCAAGAGACCCAGTACTTC	CASSVGNVGVAGNQETQYF
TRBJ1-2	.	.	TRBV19	TGTGCCAGTAAGCGGGACGCTGATAACTATGGCTACACCTTC	CASKRDADNYGYTF
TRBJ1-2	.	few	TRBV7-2	TGTGCCAGCAGCTTAGGGCAGGGTCTCTATGGCTACACCTTC	CASSLGQGLYGYTF
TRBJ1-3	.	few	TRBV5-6	TGTGCCAGCAGCTTGGAGGTGACAAGCTCTGGAAACACCATATATTTT	CASSLEVTSSGNTIYF
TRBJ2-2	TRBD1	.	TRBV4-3	TGCGCCAGCAGCCAAGACAGGGGGTCGTTGACCGGGGAGCTGTTTTTT	CASSQDRGSLTGELFF
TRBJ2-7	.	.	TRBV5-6	TGTGCCAGCAGCTTGGACTGGGAGCAGTACTTC	CASSLDWEQYF
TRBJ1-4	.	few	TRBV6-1	TGTGCCAGCAGTGAACCCAACAGGGCTTTAAATGAAAAACTGTTTTTT	CASSEPNRALNEKLFF
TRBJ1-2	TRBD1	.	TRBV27	TGTGCCAGCAGTCCGGAGGACAGGACCTATGGCTACACCTTC	CASSPEDRTYGYTF
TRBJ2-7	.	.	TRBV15	TGTGCCACCAGCAGAACAGGAATATCCTACGAGCAGTACTTC	CATSRTGISYEQYF
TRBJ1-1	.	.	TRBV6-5	TGTGCCAGCAGTTACTTGAGACAGAGCACTGAAGCTTTCTTT	CASSYLRQSTEAFF
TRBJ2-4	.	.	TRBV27	TGTGCCAGCAGCTCCACCAGTCACAGGGCGGGCAGCAAAAACATTCAGTACTTC	CASSSTSHRAGSKNIQYF
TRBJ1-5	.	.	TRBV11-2	TGTGCCAGCAGCTCCCACATCGGGACACAGCATTTT	CASSSHIGTQHF
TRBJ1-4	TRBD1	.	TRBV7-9	TGTGCCAGCAGCCAGACAGGGTACGATGAAAAACTGTTTTTT	CASSQTGYDEKLFF
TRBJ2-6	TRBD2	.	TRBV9	TGTGCCAGCAGCGTAGGAGCGGGAGGGTTTGGGGCCAACGTCCTGACTTTC	CASSVGAGGFGANVLTF
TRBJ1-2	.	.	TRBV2	TGTGCCAGCAGCGGATTCGGGGTCGGCTACACCTTC	CASSGFGVGYTF
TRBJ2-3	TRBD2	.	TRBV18	TGTGCCAGCTGTACTAGCGCTCCTAGCACAGATACGCAGTATTTT	CASCTSAPSTDTQYF
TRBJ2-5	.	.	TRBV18	TGTGCCAGCTCACCTGTGACAGCCCAAGAGACCCAGTACTTC	CASSPVTAQETQYF
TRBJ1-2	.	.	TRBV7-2	TGTGCCAGCAGCACAATACATGGTATCGACTACACCTTC	CASSTIHGIDYTF
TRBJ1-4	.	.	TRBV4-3	TGCGCCAGCAGCCAAGATTTGGCCAGGGTAGAAAAACTGTTTTTT	CASSQDLARVEKLFF
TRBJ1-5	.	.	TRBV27	TGTGCCAGCAGTTTGCAGGGAGGAAATCAGCCCCAGCATTTT	CASSLQGGNQPQHF
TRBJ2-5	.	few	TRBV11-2	TGTGCCAGCAGCTTATCCAGCGGAGAGACCCAGTACTTC	CASSLSSGETQYF
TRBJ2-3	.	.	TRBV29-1	TGCAGCGTTGTCTCCCAGGGAAGCACAGATACGCAGTATTTT	CSVVSQGSTDTQYF
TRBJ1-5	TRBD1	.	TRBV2	TGTGCCAGCAGGGTGGGGACAGGCAATCAGCCCCAGCATTTT	CASRVGTGNQPQHF
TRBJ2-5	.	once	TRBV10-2	TGCGCCAGCAGTGAGCCGGGAGAGACCCAGTACTTC	CASSEPGETQYF
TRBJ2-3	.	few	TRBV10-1	TGCGCCAGCAGTAACTCGCTATCGGATACGCAGTATTTT	CASSNSLSDTQYF
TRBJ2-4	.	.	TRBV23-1	TGCGCCAGCAGTCACCCGGGATTTGGAAACATTCAGTACTTC	CASSHPGFGNIQYF
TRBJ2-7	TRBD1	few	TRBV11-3	TGTGCCAGCAGCCTCGACAGGGCCCACGAGCAGTACTTC	CASSLDRAHEQYF
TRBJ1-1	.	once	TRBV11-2	TGTGCCAGCAGCCCTCCGACAGCACTGAACACTGAAGCTTTCTTT	CASSPPTALNTEAFF
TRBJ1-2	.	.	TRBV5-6	TGTGCCAGCAGCCAAACACAGGGTTTTTATGGCTACACCTTC	CASSQTQGFYGYTF
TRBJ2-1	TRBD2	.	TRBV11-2	TGTGCCAGCAGCTCAGGACTAGCGGGATACAATGAGCAGTTCTTC	CASSSGLAGYNEQFF
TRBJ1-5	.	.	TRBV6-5	TGTGCCAGCAGTTACACAGGGTTCAATCAGCCCCAGCATTTT	CASSYTGFNQPQHF
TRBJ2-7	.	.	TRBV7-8	TGTGCCAGCAGCCCGAAGTTGGGCAGGGGCTACGAGCAGTACTTC	CASSPKLGRGYEQYF
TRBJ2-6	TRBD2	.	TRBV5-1	TGCGCCAGCACTAGTTTCGGGGGGGCTGGGGCCAACGTCCTGACTTTC	CASTSFGGAGANVLTF
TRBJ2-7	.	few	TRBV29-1	TGCAGCTTCAGTGGCGGGGTTACCTACGAGCAGTACTTC	CSFSGGVTYEQYF
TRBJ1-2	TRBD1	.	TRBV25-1	TGTGCCAGCAGTGGGCCCTGGGGACAGGGATATGGCTACACCTTC	CASSGPWGQGYGYTF
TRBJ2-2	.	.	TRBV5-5	TGTGCCAGCAGCTTCGGTGAGACCGGGGAGCTGTTTTTT	CASSFGETGELFF
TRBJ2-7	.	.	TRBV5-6	TGTGCCAGCAGCAAAGACAGCTCCTACGAGCAGTACTTC	CASSKDSSYEQYF
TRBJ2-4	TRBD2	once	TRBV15	TGTGCCACCAGCAGAGTGGCGGGGGGGAACATTCAGTACTTC	CATSRVAGGNIQYF
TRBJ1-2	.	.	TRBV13	TGTGCCAGCAGCTTAGAGGAGGAGGGCTACACCTTC	CASSLEEEGYTF
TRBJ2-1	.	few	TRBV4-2	TGTGCCAGCAGACCACAGACCTACAATGAGCAGTTCTTC	CASRPQTYNEQFF
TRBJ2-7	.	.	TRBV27	TGTGCCAGCAGTTTATCGGGAGTCTCCTACGAGCAGTACTTC	CASSLSGVSYEQYF
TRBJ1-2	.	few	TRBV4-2	TGTGCCAGCAGCCAAGCTTCCCGCGACAGCTTTAACTATGGCTACACCTTC	CASSQASRDSFNYGYTF